This TCR beta chain was captured in a study of blood T cells in healthy people across ages. This clonotype showed up just a few times. This CDR3 region has 16 residues. Per the germline V gene, CDR1 is MGHDK and CDR2 is SYGVNS. The V gene end was trimmed by 6 bases and the J gene end by 3 bases; junction bases not matched to a gene: 13. With a J-beta primer mix and a sample-barcoded 5' primer, a second PCR ran about 7 to 12 cycles. TCRdb independently ran MiXCR on the 5' RACE reads; one entry per CDR3 protein. The sample yields some 1.5 million distinct CDR3 sequences, approximately 43% seen once. The sequencing sample was made of blood. The source of this sequence is a woman aged 18-30 years in good health. This sequence joins TRBV25-1 and TRBJ2-7, with TRBD1 identical over 8 bases. CDR3 in DNA: TGTGCCAGCAGCCCTAAATTCGGGACAGGAGTCTACGAGCAGTACTTC. Protein product: CASSPKFGTGVYEQYF.